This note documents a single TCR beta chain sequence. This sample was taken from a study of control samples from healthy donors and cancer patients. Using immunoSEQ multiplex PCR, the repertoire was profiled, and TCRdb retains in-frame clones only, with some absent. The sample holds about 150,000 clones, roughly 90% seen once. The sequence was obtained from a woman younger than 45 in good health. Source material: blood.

The CDR3 reads CASERDRGLEQYF. The CDR3 region has the DNA TGTGCTAGTGAAAGGGACAGGGGTTTGGAGCAGTACTTC. The rearrangement joins TRBV12-5 to TRBJ2-7, with 10 bases fitting TRBD1. CDR1 and CDR2 from the germline V gene are LGHNT and FRNRAP. The J segment lost 7 bases and the V segment lost 7 bases, leaving 7 bases of the junction unmatched. This CDR3 spans 13 amino acids. Drawing the rest from reference TRBV12-5 and TRBJ2-7, the complete variable domain is DARVTQTPRHKVTEMGQEVTMRCQPILGHNTVFWYRQTMMQGLELLAYFRNRAPLDDSGMPKDRFSAEMPDATLATLKIQPSEPRDSAVYFCASERDRGLEQYFGPGTRLTVT.